The 27 T cell receptor beta chains listed next were all sequenced from one sample in a study of OX40 agonist ivuxolimab in advanced cancers. TCRdb's table, derived via immunoSEQ multiplex PCR, lists solely in-frame clones and lacks some. This repertoire shows some 15,000 clones, over 70% found once; its top ten account for 35%. Sequences were derived from CD4+ or CD8+ T cells sorted from blood, sampled in a trial of the OX40 agonist ivuxolimab. The receptor source for this set is an adult with an advanced solid tumor such as melanoma, head and neck, liver or kidney cancer.

The CDR3 nucleotides are TGCGCCATTACACTTGACACCGGGGAGCTGTTTTTT. It encodes CAITLDTGELFF. This chain uses TRBV5-1 with TRBJ2-2; no clear D gene. The CDR3 contains 12 residues. CDR1 and CDR2 from the germline V gene are SGHRS and YFSETQ. Trimming removed 9 bases at V and 3 bases at J, with 9 bases between.

For the CDR3, the DNA is TGCGCCAGCAGCCCTGGGGGGATCATGGACGAGCAGTACTTC. This translates into CASSPGGIMDEQYF. V and J are TRBV5-1 and TRBJ2-7; the D gene is possibly TRBD2 (6 bases). There are 14 residues in the CDR3. CDR1 is SGHRS, CDR2 YFSETQ, per germline. V was cut by 4 bases and J by 5 bases, with 16 bases left in between.

Regarding this clone: One end of the junction does not line up with germline, which may come from a read error. The J gene is TRBJ1-1, the V gene TRBV5-3; 7 bases align to TRBD1. TRBV5-3 is an open reading frame whose function is uncertain. The CDR3 covers 14 residues. The CDR3, as DNA: TGTGCCAGCAGCTTAGCGACAGGGCGTGCGGAAGCTTTCTTT. Amino acids: CASSLATGRAEAFF.

This clone was seen more than once but under ten times. The chain couples TRBV6-6 to TRBJ1-2; TRBD1 aligns across 7 bases. Germline CDR1 and CDR2: MNHNY and SVGAGI (reference sequence). J was trimmed by 4 bases and V by 10 bases; bases with no gene match: 9. The CDR3 is 13 residues long. The DNA of the CDR3 is TGTGCCACCCGAGGGGGCATAGGCTATGGCTACACCTTC. This codes for CATRGGIGYGYTF.

The genes are TRBV23-1 and TRBJ1-2, with D possibly matching TRBD1 (5 bases). TRBV23-1 is given ORF status, its function remaining uncertain. V was clipped by 0 bases and J by 0 bases, with 14 bases between them. This CDR3 has 17 residues. The CDR3 bases are TGCGCCAGCAGTCAATCGAGGGCAGGGTCTGCTAACTATGGCTACACCTTC. Its protein is CASSQSRAGSANYGYTF.

The rearrangement uses TRBV6-5 and TRBJ2-3; D unresolved. Germline CDR1 MNHEY, CDR2 SVGAGI. There are 15 residues in the CDR3. The germline V and J ends were trimmed by 0 bases and 4 bases, with 11 bases remaining between them. DNA of the CDR3: TGTGCCAGCAGTTACTCCCTCCGAACTTCAGATACGCAGTATTTT. Residues: CASSYSLRTSDTQYF.

The chain uses TRBV19 and TRBJ2-1; possible D gene TRBD2, 5 bases. This CDR3 region has 14 residues. V lost 3 bases, J lost 9 bases, and 15 bases lay in between. Per the germline V gene, CDR1 is LNHDA and CDR2 is SQIVND (reference sequence). CDR3 DNA sequence: TGTGCCAGTAGTATCCTCGTAACCCGGGGTGAGCAGTTCTTC. Translation gives CASSILVTRGEQFF. The entire variable domain, with the rest obtained from reference TRBV19 and TRBJ2-1, is as follows: DGGITQSPKYLFRKEGQNVTLSCEQNLNHDAMYWYRQDPGQGLRLIYYSQIVNDFQKGDIAEGYSVSREKKESFPLTVTSAQKNPTAFYLCASSILVTRGEQFFGPGTRLTVL.

This clone was seen a few times. The germline gene is not matched at one end of the junction; a read error may be the cause. This chain links TRBV7-7 with TRBJ2-2, with D hard to call. The CDR3 covers 13 residues. Germline V gene data show CDR1 as SSHAT and CDR2 as FNYEAQ (reference sequence). As DNA, the CDR3 is TGTGCTAGCAGCTTAGACGTCACCGGGGAGCTGTTTTTT. It yields the protein CASSLDVTGELFF.

The chain uses TRBV4-2 and TRBJ2-7; D remains ambiguous. V was cut by 4 bases and J by 2 bases, with 12 bases left in between. This CDR3 comprises 14 residues. From germline, CDR1 is LGHNA and CDR2 YNFKEQ. The CDR3 sequence is CASSLGRDTYEQYF. The CDR3 bases are TGTGCCAGCAGCCTCGGAAGGGATACCTACGAGCAGTACTTC.

The DNA for the CDR3 is TGCGCCAGCAGCTTGACAGACACCTACGAGCAGTACTTC. This encodes CASSLTDTYEQYF. The chain has TRBV5-1 and TRBJ2-7; D is ambiguous. With 1 base removed from V and 2 bases from J, the gap between germline ends came to 7 bases. Germline CDR1 reads SGHRS; CDR2 reads YFSETQ. This CDR3 has 13 residues.

The chain combines TRBV7-2 with TRBJ2-7; no definite D call. The CDR3 is made up of 16 amino acids. V was clipped by 5 bases and J by 3 bases, with 20 bases between them. CDR1 SGHTA and CDR2 FQGNSA come from the germline V gene. The CDR3: CASSPVYSPPFYEQYF. DNA of the CDR3: TGTGCCAGCAGCCCGGTTTACTCCCCACCCTTCTACGAGCAGTACTTC. Together with reference TRBV7-2 and TRBJ2-7, the CDR3 gives the full variable domain: GAGVSQSPSNKVTEKGKDVELRCDPISGHTALYWYRQSLGQGLEFLIYFQGNSAPDKSGLPSDRFSAERTGGSVSTLTIQRTQQEDSAVYLCASSPVYSPPFYEQYFGPGTRLTVT.

The chain combines TRBV6-5 with TRBJ1-1; no reliable D call. The CDR3 extends over 12 amino acids. The germline V gene encodes CDR1 MNHEY and CDR2 SVGAGI. The ends were cut back, 5 bases at V and 5 bases at J, with 9 bases in the middle. CDR3 sequence reads: CASSIAETEAFF. CDR3 DNA sequence: TGTGCCAGCAGTATTGCGGAGACTGAAGCTTTCTTT.

This clone has at least ten counts. This chain links TRBV7-2 with TRBJ1-2, with D maybe TRBD1 (5 bases). The germline CDR1 and CDR2 sequences are SGHTA and FQGNSA. The CDR3 is made up of 14 amino acids. Trimming stripped 3 bases from V and 6 bases from J, with 14 bases between. DNA of the CDR3: TGTGCCAGCAGCTTTCTTGCCAGGGAAGATGGCTACACCTTC. Protein sequence: CASSFLAREDGYTF.

The CDR3: CASSLGQNTEAFF. The CDR3 DNA is TGTGCCAGCAGTTTAGGGCAGAACACTGAAGCTTTCTTT. The chain recombines TRBV28 with TRBJ1-1; D remains ambiguous. Trimming shortened V by 2 bases and J by 1 base, and 5 bases separated the two germline ends. The germline CDR1 and CDR2 sequences are MDHEN and SYDVKM. This CDR3 comprises 13 residues.

The chain is built from TRBV5-4 and TRBJ1-5, with no clear D. Trimming shortened V by 3 bases and J by 4 bases, and 11 bases separated the two germline ends. Germline-derived CDR1 and CDR2 are SGHNT and YYREEE (reference sequence). This CDR3 spans 14 amino acids. The CDR3 loop is CASSSSEENQPQHF. The CDR3 coding sequence is TGTGCCAGCAGCTCATCGGAGGAGAATCAGCCCCAGCATTTT. Looking up the rest from reference TRBV5-4 and TRBJ1-5 gives the full variable domain: ETGVTQSPTHLIKTRGQQVTLRCSSQSGHNTVSWYQQALGQGPQFIFQYYREEENGRGNFPPRFSGLQFPNYSSELNVNALELDDSALYLCASSSSEENQPQHFGDGTRLSIL.

The chain is built from TRBV4-1 and TRBJ2-7; 9 bases match TRBD2. V gave up 1 base and J gave up 7 bases; unmatched junction bases: 8. Germline CDR1 reads MGHRA; CDR2 reads YSYEKL. This CDR3 comprises 15 residues. CDR3 nucleotides: TGCGCCAGCAGCCAAGGGGTGGGACTAGCACGAGAGCAGTACTTC. Residues: CASSQGVGLAREQYF.

V and J are TRBV7-9 and TRBJ1-2; no firm D call. The CDR3 spans 13 residues. The V end was cut by 7 bases, the J end by 6 bases, with 15 bases between. Germline CDR1 reads SEHNR; CDR2 reads FQNEAQ (reference sequence). In DNA form, the CDR3 reads TGTGCCAGCACCATACCCACCGGGGATGGCTACACCTTC. Its protein product is CASTIPTGDGYTF.

Comment on this clone: In this CDR3 the conserved last residue, phenylalanine or tryptophan, is missing, so a read error is likely. This chain uses TRBV5-1 with TRBJ1-1, with D hard to call. Trimming shortened V by 2 bases and J by 3 bases, and 8 bases separated the two germline ends. The CDR3 is made up of 13 amino acids. Germline V CDR1 and CDR2: SGHRS, YFSETQ. CDR3 DNA sequence: TGCGCCAGCAGCTTTCGGGGTTACACTGAAGCTTTCCTT. Translated: CASSFRGYTEAFL.

The rearrangement joins TRBV2 to TRBJ2-1; no reliable D call. The CDR3 loop spans 13 amino acids. Between the trimmed V and J ends, which lost 5 bases and 0 bases, there was a span of 5 bases. Germline V gene lookup returns CDR1 SNHLY and CDR2 FYNNEI. The CDR3 region is CASSLFSYNEQFF. In nucleotides, the CDR3 is TGTGCCAGCAGTCTCTTCTCCTACAATGAGCAGTTCTTC.

The gene calls are TRBV30 and TRBJ1-2; D is unclear. CDR1 and CDR2 from the germline V gene are GTSNPN and SVGIG (reference sequence). The CDR3 is 13 residues long. V was clipped by 0 bases and J by 6 bases, with 11 bases between them. CDR3 in DNA: TGTGCCTGGAGTGTCCCAGGACGCGATGGCTACACCTTC. Amino acid sequence: CAWSVPGRDGYTF.

This clone was seen more than once but under ten times. The J gene is TRBJ1-2, the V gene TRBV7-9; no clear D. Germline V gene data show CDR1 as SEHNR and CDR2 as FQNEAQ (reference sequence). Trimming cost V 4 bases and J 14 bases, with 17 bases left between them. The CDR3 consists of 12 residues. CDR3 protein: CASSYLDGPFTF. CDR3 nucleotides: TGTGCCAGCAGCTATCTGGACGGCCCTTTTACCTTC.

In this sample, this clone turned up once. The chain combines TRBV6-6 with TRBJ1-2; D is uncertain. Germline V gives CDR1 MNHNY, CDR2 SVGAGI (reference sequence). Between the trimmed V and J ends, which lost 0 bases and 8 bases, there was a span of 10 bases. This CDR3 spans 13 amino acids. Here the CDR3 DNA reads TGTGCCAGCAGTTACTCACCGGTACGGGGCTACACCTTC. Translating it yields CASSYSPVRGYTF.

The genes are TRBV28 and TRBJ2-1, with D possibly being TRBD1 or TRBD2 (5 bases each). From germline, CDR1 is MDHEN and CDR2 SYDVKM. With 2 bases removed from V and 5 bases from J, the gap between germline ends came to 16 bases. The CDR3 has 16 residues. The chain's CDR3 is CASSLAGSYIDNEQFF. CDR3 bases: TGTGCCAGCAGTTTAGCAGGGAGCTATATCGACAATGAGCAGTTCTTC.

This clone was counted once. The chain links TRBV7-2 to TRBJ2-3; a weak D match, TRBD2 (5 bases). Per germline, CDR1 SGHTA and CDR2 FQGNSA. The CDR3 spans 17 residues. The V gene lost 4 bases and the J gene lost 0 bases, with 17 bases spanning the gap. The CDR3: CASSSQWGSVSTDTQYF. CDR3 DNA sequence: TGTGCCAGCAGCTCGCAGTGGGGTAGCGTTAGCACAGATACGCAGTATTTT.

DNA for the CDR3: TGTGCCAGCAGAGAACAGGGGATCGGGAACACTGAAGCTTTCTTT. Translated: CASREQGIGNTEAFF. V gene TRBV6-4 combines with J gene TRBJ1-1, with 7 bases identical to TRBD1. This CDR3 spans 15 amino acids. Germline CDR1 is MRHNA and CDR2 is SNTAGT. J gave up 1 base and V 6 bases, and 8 bases lay outside the gene matches.

The V gene is TRBV7-3, the J gene TRBJ2-5; 11 bases are shared with TRBD1. CDR3 length: 15 amino acids. Germline values: CDR1 SGHTA, CDR2 FQGTGA. The trim removed 4 bases at V and 4 bases at J, leaving 5 bases unmatched. The CDR3 nucleotides are TGTGCCAGCAGCTCCGGGACAGGGGGGCTAGAGACCCAGTACTTC. Translated: CASSSGTGGLETQYF.

The CDR3 DNA sequence: TGTGCCAGCAGCTTCTCATCCGAGCAGTACTTC. Translation: CASSFSSEQYF. The V call is TRBV7-7, the J call TRBJ2-7; the D is unclear. The CDR3 runs 11 residues. Trimming removed 3 bases from V and 6 bases from J, with 6 bases in between. The germline gives CDR1 SSHAT, CDR2 FNYEAQ (reference sequence).